Each of the 8 T cell receptor beta chains below was sequenced from the same sample in a study of T cell responses to AZD1222 COVID-19 vaccine. The protocol was immunoSEQ multiplex PCR, while the TCRdb copy is restricted to in-frame clones and leaves out a portion. The table lists some 40,000 clones, roughly 88% of them singletons. Sequencing was performed on peripheral blood, taken 28 days after the second dose of the MenACWY control vaccine. Receptor source: an adult who received the MenACWY meningococcal vaccine as a control.

This clone was detected once. The chain has TRBV7-8 and TRBJ1-3; TRBD1 matches at 8 bases. After removal of 5 bases from V and 3 bases from J, the junction contained 12 bases not matched to a gene. Germline CDR1 SGHVS, CDR2 FQNEAQ. The CDR3 is 17 residues long. The CDR3, as DNA: TGTGCCAGCAGCCGACCGGACGGGACAGGTCTTGGAAACACCATATATTTT. Translation: CASSRPDGTGLGNTIYF.

The chain has TRBV12-3 or TRBV12-4 and TRBJ2-3, with 7 bases aligning to TRBD2. The ends lost 5 bases at V and 9 bases at J; junction bases unmatched: 5. The length of the CDR3 is 12 residues. In nucleotides, the CDR3 is TGTGCCAGCAGTCTGGGGGAGGGGACGCAGTATTTT. Translation: CASSLGEGTQYF.

The V and J genes are TRBV4-1 and TRBJ1-1; no reliable D call. Per germline, CDR1 MGHRA and CDR2 YSYEKL. The CDR3 covers 16 residues. V gave up 0 bases and J gave up 1 base, with 12 bases separating them. Here the CDR3 reads CASSQDSAGRNTEAFF. CDR3 DNA sequence: TGCGCCAGCAGCCAAGATAGCGCTGGTCGGAACACTGAAGCTTTCTTT.

The chain combines TRBV7-2 with TRBJ1-5; D ambiguous. Germline V lookup: CDR1 SGHTA, CDR2 FQGNSA. The CDR3 covers 14 residues. Trimming cost V 3 bases and J 3 bases, with 9 bases left between them. The CDR3 is CASSLEGYNQPQHF. CDR3 sequence (DNA): TGTGCCAGCAGCTTGGAGGGTTACAATCAGCCCCAGCATTTT.

This clone appeared a single time. This rearrangement joins TRBV28 to TRBJ2-7; 7 nucleotides match TRBD2. There are 15 residues in the CDR3. V lost 6 bases to trimming and J lost 2 bases; unmatched junction nucleotides: 10. Germline values: CDR1 MDHEN, CDR2 SYDVKM. The CDR3: CASSVALGGTYEQYF. DNA of the CDR3: TGTGCCAGCAGCGTGGCTCTGGGGGGGACCTACGAGCAGTACTTC.

The gene calls are TRBV4-2 and TRBJ2-7; 10 bases match TRBD1. Germline values: CDR1 LGHNA, CDR2 YNFKEQ. Unmatched junction bases numbered 8, after V lost 5 bases and J lost 4 bases. CDR3 length equals 15 residues. In nucleotides, the CDR3 is TGTGCCAGCAGCGAAAGCGACAGGGGGCGGTACGAGCAGTACTTC. Amino acids: CASSESDRGRYEQYF.

The chain employs TRBV19 and TRBJ2-4; a weak D match, TRBD1 (6 bases). This CDR3 is built from 15 residues. Germline V CDR1 and CDR2: LNHDA, SQIVND (reference sequence). The germline V and J ends were trimmed by 2 bases and 7 bases, with 15 bases remaining between them. CDR3 loop: CASSITRGAGNIQYF. The CDR3 DNA reads TGTGCCAGTAGTATAACCAGGGGCGCAGGGAACATTCAGTACTTC.

The gene calls are TRBV7-9 and TRBJ2-1, with D possibly being TRBD2 (5 bases). Germline CDR1 is SEHNR and CDR2 is FQNEAQ (reference sequence). Between the trimmed V and J ends, which lost 5 bases and 0 bases, there was a span of 14 bases. CDR3 length equals 16 residues. CDR3 loop: CASSPTGRVSYNEQFF. CDR3 in DNA: TGTGCCAGCAGCCCTACTGGGCGGGTCTCCTACAATGAGCAGTTCTTC.